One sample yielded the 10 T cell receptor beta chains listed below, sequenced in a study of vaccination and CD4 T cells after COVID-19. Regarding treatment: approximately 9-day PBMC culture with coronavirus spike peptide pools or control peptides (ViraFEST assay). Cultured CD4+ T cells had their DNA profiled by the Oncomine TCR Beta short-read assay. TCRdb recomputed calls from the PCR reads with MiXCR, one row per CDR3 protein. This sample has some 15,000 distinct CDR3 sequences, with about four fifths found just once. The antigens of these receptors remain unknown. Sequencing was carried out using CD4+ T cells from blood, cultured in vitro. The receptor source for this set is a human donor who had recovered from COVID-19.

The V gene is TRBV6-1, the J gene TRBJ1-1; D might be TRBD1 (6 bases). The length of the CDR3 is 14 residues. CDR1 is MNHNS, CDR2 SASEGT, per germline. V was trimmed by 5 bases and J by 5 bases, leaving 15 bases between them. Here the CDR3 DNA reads TGTGCCAGCAGTACCTACAGGGCGATAACTGAAGCTTTCTTT. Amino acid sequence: CASSTYRAITEAFF.

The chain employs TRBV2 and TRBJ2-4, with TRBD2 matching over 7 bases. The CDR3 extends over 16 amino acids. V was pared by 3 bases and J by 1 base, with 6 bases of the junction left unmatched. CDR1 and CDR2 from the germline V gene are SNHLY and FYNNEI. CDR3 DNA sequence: TGTGCCAGCAGTGAGGGGGGGGGAACGGCCAAAAACATTCAGTACTTC. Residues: CASSEGGGTAKNIQYF. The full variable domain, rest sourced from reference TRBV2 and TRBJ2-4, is EPEVTQTPSHQVTQMGQEVILRCVPISNHLYFYWYRQILGQKVEFLVSFYNNEISEKSEIFDDQFSVERPDGSNFTLKIRSTKLEDSAMYFCASSEGGGTAKNIQYFGAGTRLSVL.

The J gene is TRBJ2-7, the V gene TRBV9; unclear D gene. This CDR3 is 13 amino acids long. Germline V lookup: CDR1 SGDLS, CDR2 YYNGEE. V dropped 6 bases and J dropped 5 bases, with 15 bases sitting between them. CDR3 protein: CASKKASEDEQYF. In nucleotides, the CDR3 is TGTGCCAGCAAAAAGGCCTCCGAAGACGAGCAGTACTTC.

In DNA form, the CDR3 reads TGTGCCAGCAGCTTAGCGGATTCGAACACCGGGGAGCTGTTTTTT. It is translated as CASSLADSNTGELFF. The chain carries TRBV9 and TRBJ2-2; D might be TRBD2 (6 bases). The CDR3 totals 15 residues. Germline V gene data show CDR1 as SGDLS and CDR2 as YYNGEE. Trimming shortened V by 4 bases and J by 0 bases, and 10 bases separated the two germline ends.

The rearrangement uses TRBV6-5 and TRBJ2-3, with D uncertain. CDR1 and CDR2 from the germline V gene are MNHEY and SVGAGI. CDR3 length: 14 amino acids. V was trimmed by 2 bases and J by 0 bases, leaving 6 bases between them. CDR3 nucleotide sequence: TGTGCCAGCAGTTACACCTATAGCACAGATACGCAGTATTTT. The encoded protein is CASSYTYSTDTQYF.

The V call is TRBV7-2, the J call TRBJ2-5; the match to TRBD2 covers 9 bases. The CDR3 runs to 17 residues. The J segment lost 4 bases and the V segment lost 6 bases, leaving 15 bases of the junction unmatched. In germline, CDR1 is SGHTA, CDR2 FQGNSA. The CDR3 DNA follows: TGTGCCAGCAGACGCATAGCCTTAGCGGGAGCTGGAGAGACCCAGTACTTC. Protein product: CASRRIALAGAGETQYF.

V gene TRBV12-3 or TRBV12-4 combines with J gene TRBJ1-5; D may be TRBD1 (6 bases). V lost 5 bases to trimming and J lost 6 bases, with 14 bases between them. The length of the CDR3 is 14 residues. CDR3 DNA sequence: TGTGCCAGCAGTCGGGACACGCAAGGTCAGCCCCAGCATTTT. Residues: CASSRDTQGQPQHF.

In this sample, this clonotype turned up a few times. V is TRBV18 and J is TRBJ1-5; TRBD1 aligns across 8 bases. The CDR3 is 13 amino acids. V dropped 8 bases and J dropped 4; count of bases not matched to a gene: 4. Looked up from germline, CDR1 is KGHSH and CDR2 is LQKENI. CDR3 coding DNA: TGTGCCAGCCAGGGGGCCCGTAATCAGCCCCAGCATTTT. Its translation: CASQGARNQPQHF.

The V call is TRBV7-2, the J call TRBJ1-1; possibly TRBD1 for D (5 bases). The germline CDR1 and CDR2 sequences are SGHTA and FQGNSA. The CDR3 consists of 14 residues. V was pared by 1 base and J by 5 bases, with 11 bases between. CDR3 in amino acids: CASSLVQGGTEAFF. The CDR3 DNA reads TGTGCCAGCAGCTTAGTGCAGGGAGGTACTGAAGCTTTCTTT.

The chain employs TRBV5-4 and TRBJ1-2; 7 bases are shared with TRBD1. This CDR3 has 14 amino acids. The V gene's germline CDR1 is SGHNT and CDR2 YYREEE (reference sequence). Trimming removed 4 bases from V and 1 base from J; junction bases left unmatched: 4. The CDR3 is CASSGGQRNYGYTF. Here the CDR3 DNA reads TGTGCCAGCAGCGGGGGACAGCGTAACTATGGCTACACCTTC.